This T cell receptor (beta chain) was sequenced for a study of vaccination effects on CD4 cells after COVID-19. Points from the study as a whole: Pronounced clonal contraction occurred in clones induced by infection and by vaccine late after vaccination.

Germline CDR1 and CDR2: KGHDR and SFDVKD. CDR3 size: 16 residues. The trim removed 3 bases at V and 4 bases at J, leaving 7 bases unmatched. A word on this clone: The antigen remains unidentified.

Profiled with immunoSEQ multiplex PCR; TCRdb holds only in-frame clones, not every one. The sample includes tens of thousands of clones, under 80% of them seen just once. Culturing for approximately 10 days preceded CD4+ T cell isolation. Each participant was administered two doses of either the BNT162b2 or the mRNA-1273 vaccine. Neither prior SARS-CoV-2 infection nor positive nucleocapsid antibodies were present in the vaccine recipients. Cells had half their medium changed to IL-2 medium on days 3 and 7. Sequencing was performed on CD4+ T cells from PBMCs cultured without peptide, taken after COVID-19 vaccination. This TCR was sampled from a human donor who received a COVID-19 vaccine. The chain links TRBV24-1 to TRBJ2-1; TRBD2 agrees at 8 bases. The CDR3, as DNA: TGTGCCACCAGTGATCCCCAAGCGGGGGCGTACAATGAGCAGTTCTTC. It is translated as CATSDPQAGAYNEQFF.